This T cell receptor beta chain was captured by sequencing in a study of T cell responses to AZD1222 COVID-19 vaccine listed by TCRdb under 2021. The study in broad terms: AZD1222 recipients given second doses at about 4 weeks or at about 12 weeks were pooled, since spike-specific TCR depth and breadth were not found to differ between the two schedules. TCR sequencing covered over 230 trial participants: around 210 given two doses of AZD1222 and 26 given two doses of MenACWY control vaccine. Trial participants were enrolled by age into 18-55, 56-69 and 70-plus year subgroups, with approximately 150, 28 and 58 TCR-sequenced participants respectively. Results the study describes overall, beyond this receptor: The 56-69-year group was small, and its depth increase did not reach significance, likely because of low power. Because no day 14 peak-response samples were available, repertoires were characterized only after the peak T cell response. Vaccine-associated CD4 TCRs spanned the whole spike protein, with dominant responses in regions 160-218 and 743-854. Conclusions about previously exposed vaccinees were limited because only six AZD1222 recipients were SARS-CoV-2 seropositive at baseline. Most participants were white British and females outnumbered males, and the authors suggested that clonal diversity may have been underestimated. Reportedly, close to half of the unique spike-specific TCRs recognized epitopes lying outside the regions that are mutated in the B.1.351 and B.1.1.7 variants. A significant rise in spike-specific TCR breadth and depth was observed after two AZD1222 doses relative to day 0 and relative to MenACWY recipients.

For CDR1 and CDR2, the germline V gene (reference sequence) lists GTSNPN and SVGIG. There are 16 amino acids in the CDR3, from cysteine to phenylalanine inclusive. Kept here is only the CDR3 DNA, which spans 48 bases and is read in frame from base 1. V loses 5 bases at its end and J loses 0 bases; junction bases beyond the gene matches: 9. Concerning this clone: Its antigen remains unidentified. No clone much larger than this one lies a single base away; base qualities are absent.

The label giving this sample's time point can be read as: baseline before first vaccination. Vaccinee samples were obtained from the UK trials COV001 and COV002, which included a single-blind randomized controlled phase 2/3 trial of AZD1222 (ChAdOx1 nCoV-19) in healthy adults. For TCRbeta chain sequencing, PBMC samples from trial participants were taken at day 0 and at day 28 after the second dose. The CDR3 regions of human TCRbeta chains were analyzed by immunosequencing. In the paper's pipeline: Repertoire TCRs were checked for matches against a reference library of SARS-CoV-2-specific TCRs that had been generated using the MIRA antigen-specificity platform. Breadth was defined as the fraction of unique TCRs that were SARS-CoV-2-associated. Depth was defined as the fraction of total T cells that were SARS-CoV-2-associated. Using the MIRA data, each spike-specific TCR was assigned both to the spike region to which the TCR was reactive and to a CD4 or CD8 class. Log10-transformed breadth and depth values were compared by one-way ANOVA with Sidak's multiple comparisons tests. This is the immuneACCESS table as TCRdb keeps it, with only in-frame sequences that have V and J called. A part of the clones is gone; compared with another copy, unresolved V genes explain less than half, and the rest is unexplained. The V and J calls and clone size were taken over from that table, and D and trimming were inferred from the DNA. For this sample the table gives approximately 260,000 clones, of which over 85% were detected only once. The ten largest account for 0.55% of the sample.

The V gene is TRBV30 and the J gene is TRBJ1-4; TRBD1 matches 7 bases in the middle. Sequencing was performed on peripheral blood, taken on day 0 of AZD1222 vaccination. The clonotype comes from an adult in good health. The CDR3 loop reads CAWGAGGSTTNEKLFF. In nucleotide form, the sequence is TGTGCCTGGGGGGCAGGGGGGTCCACAACTAATGAAAAACTGTTTTTT.